This T cell receptor (beta chain) was retrieved from a study of blood T cell repertoires in COVID-19. Study background: The United States, Italy and Spain supplied acute and convalescent COVID-19 samples. In each case, the material was cDNA or gDNA derived from T cells, B-cell-depleted T cells, or PBMCs.

In the original workflow: Amplified reference gene primers provided the basis for estimating nucleated cell counts. Assay used: immunoSEQ multiplex PCR; TCRdb lists only in-frame clones, some missing. V, J and clone size derive from that table, while D and trimming were established from the DNA sequence. Here the sample spans 95,000 to 150,000 clones, roughly 75% being singletons. The germline CDR1 and CDR2 sequences are SGHDT and YYEEEE. The V end was cut by 4 bases, the J end by 2 bases, with 9 bases between. The CDR3 is made up of 13 amino acids. J is TRBJ1-1 and V is TRBV5-6; D gene uncertain. The source material was peripheral blood. This receptor was obtained from a man between 60 and 75 years old with active or convalescent COVID-19. CDR3 sequence: CASSPFVNTEAFF. CDR3 nucleotides: TGTGCCAGCAGCCCATTTGTTAACACTGAAGCTTTCTTT.